The sequence of this T cell receptor (beta chain) was determined in a study of memory CD4+ T cells and cytomegalovirus serostatus. Turning to the study itself: This sample comes from healthy Belgian adults, about nine CMV seropositive, approximately 25 seronegative.

The sort gate was single viable CD3+CD4+CD8-CD45RO+ cells for memory CD4+ T cells. Positive selection with CD4 microbeads enriched total CD4+ T cells. Germline CDR1 is SGHRS and CDR2 is YFSETQ. The CDR3 loop spans 17 amino acids. The V gene lost 0 bases and the J gene lost 5 bases, with 21 bases spanning the gap. The method was immunoSEQ multiplex PCR; TCRdb's version includes in-frame clones alone and lacks a portion of them. The data show 70,000 or so clones, just under 80% seen once. Study conclusions and caveats: Each of around 69 CMV-associated TCRbeta sequences occurred in one to five individuals. Suggested: most of the CMV-linked TCR signature lies in CD4+ memory cells.

This clone was counted a single time. Its antigen is not identified. V is TRBV5-1 and J is TRBJ2-7; D possibly corresponds to TRBD2 (7 bases). The clonotype comes from an adult in good health and CMV-seropositive. Specimen: memory CD4+ T cells from blood. This CDR3 is CASSLVGVGGGADEQYF. CDR3 nucleotide sequence: TGCGCCAGCAGCTTGGTTGGAGTAGGTGGGGGGGCGGACGAGCAGTACTTC.